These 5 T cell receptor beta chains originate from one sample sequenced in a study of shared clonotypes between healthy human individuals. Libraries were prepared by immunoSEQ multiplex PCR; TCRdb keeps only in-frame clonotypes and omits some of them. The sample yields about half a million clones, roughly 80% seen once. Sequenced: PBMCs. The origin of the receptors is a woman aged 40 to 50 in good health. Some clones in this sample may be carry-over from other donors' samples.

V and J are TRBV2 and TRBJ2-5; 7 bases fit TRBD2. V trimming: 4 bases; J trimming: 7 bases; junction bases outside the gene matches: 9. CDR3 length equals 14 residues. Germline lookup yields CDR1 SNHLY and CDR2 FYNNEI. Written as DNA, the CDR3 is TGTGCCAGCAGTGTGGGGGGGTCGCTTGGGACCCAGTACTTC. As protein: CASSVGGSLGTQYF.

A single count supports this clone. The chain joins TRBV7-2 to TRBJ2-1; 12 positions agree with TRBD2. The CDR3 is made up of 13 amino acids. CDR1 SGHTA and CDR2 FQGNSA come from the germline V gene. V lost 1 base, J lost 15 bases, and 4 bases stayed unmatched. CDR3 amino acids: CASSLVLAGGPFF. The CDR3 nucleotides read TGTGCCAGCAGCTTAGTTCTAGCGGGAGGGCCGTTCTTC.

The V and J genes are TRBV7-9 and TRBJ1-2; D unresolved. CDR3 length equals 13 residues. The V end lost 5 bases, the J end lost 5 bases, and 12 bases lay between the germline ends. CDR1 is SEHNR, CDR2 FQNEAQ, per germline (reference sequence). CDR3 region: CASSRSGDYGYTF. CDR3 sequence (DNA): TGTGCCAGCAGCCGCTCAGGAGATTATGGCTACACCTTC.

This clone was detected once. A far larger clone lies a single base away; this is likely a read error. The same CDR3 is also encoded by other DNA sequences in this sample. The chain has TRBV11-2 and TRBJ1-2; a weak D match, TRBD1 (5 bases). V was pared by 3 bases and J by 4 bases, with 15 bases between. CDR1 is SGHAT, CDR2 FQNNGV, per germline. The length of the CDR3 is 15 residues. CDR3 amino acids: CASSLGGSAGYGYTF. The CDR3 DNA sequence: TGTGCCAGCAGCTTGGGGGGGTCAGCGGGCTATGGCTACACCTTC.

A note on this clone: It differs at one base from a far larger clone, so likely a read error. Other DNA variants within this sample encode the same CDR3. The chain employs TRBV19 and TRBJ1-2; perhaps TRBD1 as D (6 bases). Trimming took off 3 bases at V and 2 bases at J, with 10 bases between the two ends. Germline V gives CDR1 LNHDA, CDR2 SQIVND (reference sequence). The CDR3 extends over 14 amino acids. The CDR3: CASSIGQPNYGYTF. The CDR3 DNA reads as TGTGCCAGTAGTATTGGACAGCCCAACTATGGCTACACCTTC.